What follows is one T cell receptor beta chain and its context. For each subset, genomic DNA was distributed in equal portions over several immunoSEQ plates. Method: immunoSEQ multiplex PCR; TCRdb's copy keeps in-frame clones and lacks some. Here the sample spans roughly 2.5 million clones, 85% to 95% being singletons. This sample was included in a study of shared clonotypes between healthy human individuals. Study context: Each donor's CD8 memory used one plate, CD8 naive two, each CD4 subset three.

The split of CD4+ cells yielded CD45RA+ naive and CD45RA-negative memory subsets. What was sequenced was naive CD4+ T cells sorted from blood. Subset given: CD45RA+ positively selected. The clonotype originates from a man younger than 30 in good health.

CDR3 nucleotides: TGTGCCTGGAGTGGGTCAGGGACGGGTGAGCAGTACTTC. This encodes CAWSGSGTGEQYF. J is TRBJ2-7 and V is TRBV30, with D perhaps matching TRBD1 or TRBD2 (5 bases each). The CDR3 covers 13 residues. Germline CDR1 and CDR2: GTSNPN and SVGIG (reference sequence). V gave up 1 base and J gave up 7 bases, with 14 bases separating them.